This section outlines one TCR beta chain sequence together with its context. Its specificity is not known. The sample originates from a study of beta chain features in type 1 diabetes. General observations from the study: With patients and controls alike, PCR might favor shorter templates to an equal degree. Fewer junction insertions and more nucleotide deletions appeared in type 1 diabetes patients. Small HLA sub-analyses could not settle whether HLA shapes TCRB rearrangement.

The CDR3 runs to 16 residues. Germline values: CDR1 ENHRY, CDR2 SYGVKD. Trimming took 0 bases from V and 5 from J; bases not matched to a gene: 8. The authors reverse transcribed all of the isolated RNA, so sequencing captured expressed TCRB transcripts. Libraries were prepared by immunoSEQ multiplex PCR; TCRdb keeps only in-frame clonotypes and omits some of them. The sample lists a few hundred thousand clones, 20% occurring once. The sequenced material came from naive CD4+ T cells from blood. This sequence joins TRBV10-3 and TRBJ2-7; 9 nucleotides line up with TRBD1. The source is a woman under 30 in good health. Here the CDR3 DNA reads TGTGCCATCAGTGAGTCGTCCGGGACAGGGAACCACGAGCAGTACTTC. Translated: CAISESSGTGNHEQYF.